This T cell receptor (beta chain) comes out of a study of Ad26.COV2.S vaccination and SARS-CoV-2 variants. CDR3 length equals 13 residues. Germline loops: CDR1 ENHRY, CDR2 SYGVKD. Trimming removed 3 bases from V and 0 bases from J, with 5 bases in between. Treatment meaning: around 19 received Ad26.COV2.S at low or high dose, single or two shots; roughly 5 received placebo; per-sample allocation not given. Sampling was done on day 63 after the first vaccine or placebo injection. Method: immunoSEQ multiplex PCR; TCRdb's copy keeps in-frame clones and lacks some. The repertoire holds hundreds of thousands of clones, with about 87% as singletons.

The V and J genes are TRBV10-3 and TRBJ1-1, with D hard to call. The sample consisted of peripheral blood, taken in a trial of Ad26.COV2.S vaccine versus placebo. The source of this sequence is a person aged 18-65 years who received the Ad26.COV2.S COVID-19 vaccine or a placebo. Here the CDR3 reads CAISDGMNTEAFF. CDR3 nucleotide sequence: TGTGCCATCAGTGACGGAATGAACACTGAAGCTTTCTTT.